The 24 T cell receptor beta chains below all came from one sample that was sequenced in a study of CD8+ T cells in alopecia areata. Extracted RNA was reverse transcribed into cDNA, the sequencing template. Using immunoSEQ multiplex PCR, the repertoire was profiled, and TCRdb retains in-frame clones only, with some absent. The table records about 250,000 clones, roughly 63% of them present only once. As to treatment: oral pan-JAK inhibitor, 5-10 mg twice daily. Material: CD4+ T cells sorted from blood, obtained around week 54, from a patient treated with tofacitinib. These receptors were obtained from a human donor with alopecia areata.

The chain is built from TRBV25-1 and TRBJ1-2; D not certain. CDR1 and CDR2 from the germline V gene are MGHDK and SYGVNS. This CDR3 has 16 amino acids. The V and J ends lost 2 bases and 5 bases respectively, with 18 bases between them. CDR3 sequence (DNA): TGTGCCAGCAGTGAAAGCGGGAGAGGGCCGGGGTATGGCTACACCTTC. Translating gives CASSESGRGPGYGYTF.

This clone was detected a few times. The genes are TRBV29-1 and TRBJ2-6; D unclear. Germline loops: CDR1 SQVTM, CDR2 ANQGSEA. Trimming pared 5 bases from V and 1 base from J, leaving 15 bases between. This CDR3 contains 16 residues. CDR3 amino acids: CSVLPLSDSGANVLTF. CDR3 DNA sequence: TGCAGCGTTCTCCCGCTTTCGGATTCTGGGGCCAACGTCCTGACTTTC.

The chain employs TRBV30 and TRBJ2-7; tentative D call: TRBD1 (6 bases). The CDR3 spans 12 residues. The germline V gene has CDR1 GTSNPN and CDR2 SVGIG (reference sequence). Trimming cost V 3 bases and J 7 bases, with 13 bases left between them. The CDR3 is CAWRSRTAEQYF. The DNA of the CDR3 is TGTGCCTGGAGGAGCCGGACAGCTGAGCAGTACTTC.

The V and J genes are TRBV5-6 and TRBJ1-1, with 11 bases lining up with TRBD1. The length of the CDR3 is 15 residues. CDR1 is SGHDT and CDR2 is YYEEEE in the germline V gene. The V segment lost 4 bases and the J segment 4 bases; nucleotides outside the gene matches: 6. CDR3 residues: CASSPDRGLLTEAFF. In DNA, the CDR3 is TGTGCCAGCAGCCCGGACAGGGGGCTTCTCACTGAAGCTTTCTTT.

The CDR3 loop reads CSVDGQGETQYF. CDR3 DNA: TGCAGCGTTGACGGACAGGGCGAGACCCAGTACTTC. This chain uses TRBV29-1 with TRBJ2-5, with TRBD1 matching over 8 bases. This CDR3 is 12 amino acids long. Germline-derived CDR1 and CDR2 are SQVTM and ANQGSEA. V dropped 3 bases and J dropped 5; count of bases not matched to a gene: 2.

The rearrangement uses TRBV29-1 and TRBJ1-5, with D possibly being TRBD1 (5 bases). The V gene lost 6 bases and the J gene lost 2 bases, with 11 bases spanning the gap. CDR1 and CDR2 from the germline V gene are SQVTM and ANQGSEA. The CDR3 is 13 residues long. The CDR3 DNA reads TGCAGCGTAAGCTTGGGGGGCAATCAGCCCCAGCATTTT. Translation gives CSVSLGGNQPQHF.

V and J are TRBV4-3 and TRBJ1-6; D not resolved. Germline-derived CDR1 and CDR2 are LGHNA and YSLEER. With 2 bases removed from V and 10 bases from J, the gap between germline ends came to 9 bases. CDR3 length: 13 amino acids. In DNA form, the CDR3 reads TGCGCCAGCAGCCAATCGGGTGGGTCACCCCTCCACTTT. The encoded protein is CASSQSGGSPLHF.

J is TRBJ2-1 and V is TRBV29-1; D may correspond to TRBD1 or TRBD2 (6 bases each). The CDR3 is made up of 14 amino acids. CDR1 SQVTM and CDR2 ANQGSEA come from the germline V gene. The V end lost 6 bases, the J end lost 6 bases, and 18 bases lay between the germline ends. The CDR3 sequence is CSVALGGRVNEQFF. The CDR3 bases are TGCAGCGTCGCCTTAGGGGGGCGCGTCAATGAGCAGTTCTTC.

The chain couples TRBV5-1 to TRBJ1-2, with a possible D match to TRBD1 (5 bases). Germline lookup yields CDR1 SGHRS and CDR2 YFSETQ. CDR3 length equals 13 residues. The V end was cut by 6 bases, the J end by 6 bases, with 15 bases between. CDR3 residues: CASTDREGDGYTF. Here the CDR3 DNA reads TGCGCCAGCACCGACAGAGAAGGCGATGGCTACACCTTC.

The sample holds many counts of this clone. The V gene is TRBV14, the J gene TRBJ2-2, with 8 bases matching TRBD1. The CDR3 loop spans 17 amino acids. Per the germline V gene, CDR1 is SGHDN and CDR2 is FVKESK. The V and J ends lost 2 bases and 4 bases, in that order; junction bases with no gene match: 9. The chain's CDR3 is CASSQLRTGRGTGELFF. DNA for the CDR3: TGTGCCAGCAGCCAACTTCGGACAGGGAGAGGCACCGGGGAGCTGTTTTTT.

The chain is built from TRBV4-1 and TRBJ2-1, with 8 positions matching TRBD2. CDR1 is MGHRA and CDR2 is YSYEKL in the germline V gene. The J segment lost 2 bases and the V segment lost 4 bases, leaving 10 bases of the junction unmatched. The CDR3 spans 17 residues. CDR3 region: CASSRSLGRGAYNEQFF. CDR3 sequence (DNA): TGCGCCAGCAGCCGAAGTCTGGGGCGGGGGGCCTACAATGAGCAGTTCTTC.

This sequence joins TRBV20-1 and TRBJ2-1; D is uncertain. This CDR3 is built from 11 residues. V dropped 2 bases and J dropped 9 bases, with 8 bases sitting between them. From germline, CDR1 is DFQATT and CDR2 SNEGSKA (reference sequence). The CDR3 is CSARSSGEQFF. CDR3 nucleotide sequence: TGCAGTGCTAGATCCTCCGGTGAGCAGTTCTTC.

V and J are TRBV15 and TRBJ1-6, with 8 bases that match TRBD1. With 3 bases clipped from V and 11 bases from J, the junction kept 6 bases outside the gene matches. Germline CDR1 is LNHNV and CDR2 is YYDKDF (reference sequence). The CDR3 runs 14 residues. The DNA for the CDR3 is TGTGCCACCAGCAGGGACAGGGTTTTCCCACCCCTCCACTTT. It encodes CATSRDRVFPPLHF. The variable domain in full, completed from reference TRBV15 and TRBJ1-6, reads DAMVIQNPRYQVTQFGKPVTLSCSQTLNHNVMYWYQQKSSQAPKLLFHYYDKDFNNEADTPDNFQSRRPNTSFCFLDIRSPGLGDTAMYLCATSRDRVFPPLHFGNGTRLTVT.

The chain employs TRBV6-5 and TRBJ1-2, with TRBD1 matching 7 bases. After removal of 4 bases from V and 4 bases from J, the junction contained 9 bases not matched to a gene. This CDR3 has 15 amino acids. The germline V gene has CDR1 MNHEY and CDR2 SVGAGI. CDR3 nucleotides: TGTGCCAGCAGTTTCCTCCTTCAGGGGGGCTATGGCTACACCTTC. As protein: CASSFLLQGGYGYTF.

This clone came up once. This chain links TRBV6-5 with TRBJ1-1; D is unresolved. The CDR3 is 14 amino acids. V dropped 0 bases and J dropped 4 bases, with 9 bases sitting between them. Germline-derived CDR1 and CDR2 are MNHEY and SVGAGI. Here the CDR3 reads CASSYSSKFTEAFF. The CDR3 DNA reads as TGTGCCAGCAGTTACTCGAGTAAGTTCACTGAAGCTTTCTTT.

V is TRBV6-5 and J is TRBJ1-5, with 10 positions matching TRBD1. Trimming cost V 6 bases and J 5 bases; bases outside gene matches: 7. The CDR3 runs 15 residues. CDR1 MNHEY and CDR2 SVGAGI come from the germline V gene. CDR3 nucleotides: TGTGCCAGCAGCGACCTGGGACAGGGGCATCAGCCCCAGCATTTT. This translates into CASSDLGQGHQPQHF.

The rearrangement uses TRBV10-1 and TRBJ2-3, with D possibly matching TRBD1 (5 bases). With 0 bases removed from V and 8 bases from J, the gap between germline ends came to 9 bases. Germline loops: CDR1 WNHNN, CDR2 SYGVQD (reference sequence). CDR3 size: 13 residues. Here the CDR3 DNA reads TGCGCCAGCAGTGAGTCGAGACAGACTACGCAGTATTTT. As protein: CASSESRQTTQYF.

This clone showed up just a few times. The V and J genes are TRBV7-2 and TRBJ2-5; a possible D gene is TRBD1 (6 bases). The CDR3 is made up of 14 amino acids. Germline values: CDR1 SGHTA, CDR2 FQGNSA. The germline V and J ends were trimmed by 1 base and 5 bases, with 11 bases remaining between them. The CDR3 region has the DNA TGTGCCAGCAGCTTAGATGGGGGCAAGGAGACCCAGTACTTC. This sequence encodes CASSLDGGKETQYF. The full variable domain, its missing parts supplied by reference TRBV7-2 and TRBJ2-5, is GAGVSQSPSNKVTEKGKDVELRCDPISGHTALYWYRQSLGQGLEFLIYFQGNSAPDKSGLPSDRFSAERTGGSVSTLTIQRTQQEDSAVYLCASSLDGGKETQYFGPGTRLLVL.

For this clone: This specimen includes other DNA sequences encoding the same CDR3. This chain joins TRBV30 and TRBJ1-2; D remains ambiguous. V lost 4 bases and J 4 bases, leaving 10 bases between the germline ends. This CDR3 region has 12 residues. The germline V gene has CDR1 GTSNPN and CDR2 SVGIG (reference sequence). For the CDR3, the DNA is TGTGCCTGGACCCTCGGGGTCTATGGCTACACCTTC. This codes for CAWTLGVYGYTF.

This clone was recorded a few times. This rearrangement joins TRBV18 to TRBJ1-1, with 7 bases matching TRBD1. J gave up 4 bases and V 2 bases, and 7 bases lay outside the gene matches. This CDR3 is 15 amino acids long. Per the germline V gene, CDR1 is KGHSH and CDR2 is LQKENI. CDR3 nucleotides: TGTGCCAGCTCACCAACGACAGGGTTCGGCACTGAAGCTTTCTTT. Its translation: CASSPTTGFGTEAFF.

This clone was observed a handful of times. The rearrangement uses TRBV15 and TRBJ1-6; no firm D call. Trimming took 5 bases from V and 7 from J, leaving 9 bases between them. This CDR3 has 13 residues. CDR1 and CDR2 (germline): LNHNV, YYDKDF (reference sequence). The CDR3 loop is CATSAGRNSPLHF. The CDR3 DNA reads as TGTGCCACCAGCGCGGGGAGGAATTCACCCCTCCACTTT.

This clone came up a few times. This CDR3 reads CASSQAGTSGGNTGELFF. The CDR3 DNA sequence: TGCGCCAGCAGCCAAGCGGGGACTAGCGGGGGTAACACCGGGGAGCTGTTTTTT. The V call is TRBV4-3, the J call TRBJ2-2; 14 bases match TRBD2. V dropped 1 base and J dropped 2; count of bases not matched to a gene: 3. Germline V gene sequence: CDR1 LGHNA, CDR2 YSLEER. The CDR3 is 18 amino acids.

The V call is TRBV9, the J call TRBJ2-3; no definite D call. This CDR3 contains 17 residues. Germline V gives CDR1 SGDLS, CDR2 YYNGEE. V lost 0 bases and J 1 base, leaving 15 bases between the germline ends. DNA for the CDR3: TGTGCCAGCAGCGTAGGCGGCGGCCTCTCCGGCACAGATACGCAGTATTTT. Translated: CASSVGGGLSGTDTQYF.

This chain links TRBV5-1 with TRBJ2-7; either TRBD1 or TRBD2 may supply D (5 bases each). Per germline, CDR1 SGHRS and CDR2 YFSETQ. This CDR3 is built from 14 residues. V was trimmed by 3 bases and J by 5 bases, leaving 15 bases between them. CDR3 region: CASSSPGPKDEQYF. CDR3 sequence (DNA): TGCGCCAGCAGCTCACCGGGACCGAAGGACGAGCAGTACTTC.